This T cell receptor (beta chain) is drawn from a study of T cells in Graves' hyperthyroidism and ophthalmopathy. V gave up 3 bases and J gave up 5 bases, with 13 bases separating them. The CDR3 runs 13 residues. Germline V CDR1 and CDR2: DFQATT, SNEGSKA (reference sequence). Using RNA transcripts as the source, TCR beta CDR3 regions were amplified. HTBI primers were employed in a first-round RT-PCR of the TCR CDR3. TCRdb re-called the multiplex PCR reads through MiXCR, storing one row per CDR3 protein. The sample includes some 180,000 distinct CDR3 sequences, around 17% of them seen just once. Diagnoses were made from clinical symptoms, serum measures (thyroxine and TRAb), thyroid ultrasound and orbital computed tomography.

The source material was blood. The TCR sequence derives from a woman in her 50s with Graves' hyperthyroidism. The chain is built from TRBV20-1 and TRBJ1-1; the D gene is possibly TRBD1 (6 bases). In nucleotides, the CDR3 is TGCAGTGCTAGGGACAGCTTGAGGACTGAAGCTTTCTTT. As protein: CSARDSLRTEAFF.